Each of the 5 T cell receptor beta chains below was sequenced from the same sample in a study of blood T cell repertoires in COVID-19. Sequencing used immunoSEQ multiplex PCR; TCRdb keeps in-frame clones, though not all of them. Of roughly 230,000 clones in the sample, 88% were seen once. The source material was peripheral blood. The receptors were gathered from a human donor in a cohort sampled during active COVID-19.

The chain couples TRBV10-3 to TRBJ2-7, with a tentative D call TRBD2 (5 bases). V lost 5 bases and J lost 2, with 16 bases in between. Germline V gene lookup returns CDR1 ENHRY and CDR2 SYGVKD. The CDR3 runs to 15 residues. CDR3 sequence: CAISLSATHPYEQYF. CDR3 bases: TGTGCCATCAGTCTTAGCGCAACCCACCCCTACGAGCAGTACTTC.

This clone was seen just once. At one end the junction does not follow the germline gene, possibly because of a read error. The genes are TRBV7-2 and TRBJ2-7; 10 positions match TRBD2. The CDR3 runs 14 residues. CDR1 and CDR2 from the germline V gene are SGHTA and FQGNSA. The CDR3 DNA is TGTGCCAGCAGCCTAGCGGGGGCCTTCTACGAGCAGTACTTC. Residues: CASSLAGAFYEQYF.

V and J are TRBV3-1 (or the pseudogene TRBV3-2) and TRBJ2-7; TRBD2 agrees at 7 bases. The CDR3 extends over 13 amino acids. V lost 1 base, J lost 10 bases, and 7 bases stayed unmatched. The V gene's germline CDR1 is LGHDT and CDR2 YNNKEL (reference sequence). CDR3 DNA: TGTGCCAGCAGCCAAGGCGGGAGCCCCACACAGTACTTC. It codes for CASSQGGSPTQYF.

In nucleotides, the CDR3 is TGTGCCAGCAGCTCCACAGAGGGCCCAGGCTATGGCTACACCTTC. Its protein is CASSSTEGPGYGYTF. The J gene is TRBJ1-2, the V gene TRBV5-6, with D unresolved. Germline V gives CDR1 SGHDT, CDR2 YYEEEE. This CDR3 spans 15 amino acids. V dropped 3 bases and J dropped 4 bases, with 16 bases sitting between them.

This clone was recorded once. The V gene is TRBV19, the J gene TRBJ1-1; 7 nucleotides match TRBD1. From germline, CDR1 is LNHDA and CDR2 SQIVND (reference sequence). V was pared by 11 bases and J by 5 bases, with 5 bases of the junction left unmatched. The CDR3 is 11 residues long. The CDR3 DNA is TGTGCCGTTGAACAGGGGACTGAAGCTTTCTTT. It yields the protein CAVEQGTEAFF.